This record looks at one TCR beta chain sequence and its context. The record originates from a study of T cell changes during pregnancy in multiple sclerosis. Sequencing used immunoSEQ multiplex PCR; TCRdb keeps in-frame clones, though not all of them. The sample has more than 20,000 clones; just under 95% are singletons. Germline values: CDR1 GTSNPN, CDR2 SVGIG (reference sequence). Trimming removed 0 bases from V and 0 bases from J, with 10 bases in between. The CDR3 extends over 15 amino acids. This sequence was found in a female donor with multiple sclerosis, enrolled in a pregnancy study. The material sequenced was CD8+ T cells from peripheral blood mononuclear cells, taken in the third trimester of pregnancy. The chain links TRBV30 to TRBJ2-3; D unresolved. The CDR3, as DNA: TGTGCCTGGAGTGTATTAATCACTAGCACAGATACGCAGTATTTT. Amino acid sequence: CAWSVLITSTDTQYF.